This entry features one TCR beta chain sequence. There is no known antigen for this receptor. No base quality information exists; no much larger clone differs at one position. The record originates from a study of blood T cell repertoires in COVID-19 (dated by TCRdb to about 2020). Broadly, across the study: Samples from collaborators originated in the United States, Italy and Spain and spanned both the acute and convalescent phases of COVID-19. The sample metadata nearly always contained a de-identified subject ID, COVID-19 status, age in years and sex. Deeply sampled blood TCRbeta repertoires from subjects exposed to, actively infected with, or recovered from COVID-19 were included in the dataset. Where HLA class I and class II types were available, the types were taken from metadata supplied by the sample provider, not from assay-based typing. A freely available public database, intended as a resource for researchers studying the immune response to SARS-CoV-2, is where the repertoires were released. The samples were drawn from two sources: the first 160 participants of the ongoing ImmuneRACE study, and 1,000 to 1,500 subjects contributed by 6 global collaborators. The prospective study material was composed of cDNA or gDNA derived from T cells, B-cell-depleted T cells, or PBMCs. Study-wide conclusions, independent of this receptor: Clinical and demographic metadata were provided uncurated, with the amount varying by source and participant.

The collaborating institutions used their own protocols to collect whole blood in K2EDTA tubes. For TCRbeta analysis, collaborators shipped samples in one of three forms: frozen whole blood, isolated PBMCs, or DNA extracted from either of those sample types. TCRbeta CDR3 regions were amplified from genomic DNA by means of the immunoSEQ Assay, a bias-controlled multiplex PCR. The authors' analysis ran thus. Nucleated cell counts per sample were estimated from amplification of reference gene primers within the assay. To quantify the absolute abundance of each unique TCRbeta CDR3 rearrangement, sequence reads were collapsed and filtered. For each sample, productive Simpson clonality was calculated by taking the square root of Simpson's diversity index across productive rearrangements. What TCRdb holds here is the immuneACCESS table cut down to in-frame rearrangements. Part of the clones is not present; checked against another copy, under half of the missing clones reflect an unresolved V gene, and the others are unexplained. V and J calls and clone size follow that table, whereas D and trimming were derived from the DNA. The sample records approximately 50,000 clones, about 85% of which are singletons. Around 6% of the sample belongs to the ten largest clones.

This sequence originates from a man in his sixties with acute or convalescent COVID-19. The sample was peripheral blood.

The CDR3 sequence is CASSLGLAGDEQYF. The bases are TGTGCCAGCAGTTTAGGTCTAGCGGGAGACGAGCAGTACTTC. The chain is assembled from TRBV27 and TRBJ2-7, with TRBD2 matching 10 junction bases. V lost 2 bases and J lost 5 bases, and the count of bases not matched to a germline gene is 3. CDR1 and CDR2 are read off the germline V gene (reference sequence) as MNHEY and SMNVEV. The CDR3 runs 14 amino acids, cysteine and phenylalanine included. Solely the CDR3 DNA is kept, with 42 bases framed from the first base.